This T cell receptor (beta chain) was captured in a study of radiation and T cells in renal cell carcinoma. Study context: Nephrectomy followed 15 Gy stereotactic body radiation by 4 weeks.

Time point noted: blood 2 weeks post-SBRT. The treatment: 15 Gy SBRT to primary tumor, nephrectomy 4 weeks later. Radiation-treated patients gave blood at baseline, week 2 and week 4. Assay: immunoSEQ multiplex PCR; the TCRdb copy retains only in-frame clones and omits some. The sample records 150,000 or so clones, roughly 87% being singletons. The V and J ends lost 1 base and 3 bases respectively, with 12 bases between them. The CDR3 runs to 16 residues. From germline, CDR1 is SGHTA and CDR2 FQGNSA. This receptor was obtained from a woman aged 45-60 years with renal cell carcinoma. The sample was blood, taken from a patient whose treatment included radiotherapy and nephrectomy. The chain links TRBV7-2 to TRBJ2-2; a possible D gene is TRBD2 (6 bases). CDR3 loop: CASSLGTWGDTGELFF. In DNA, the CDR3 is TGTGCCAGCAGCTTAGGTACCTGGGGGGACACCGGGGAGCTGTTTTTT. Together with reference TRBV7-2 and TRBJ2-2, the CDR3 gives the full variable domain: GAGVSQSPSNKVTEKGKDVELRCDPISGHTALYWYRQSLGQGLEFLIYFQGNSAPDKSGLPSDRFSAERTGGSVSTLTIQRTQQEDSAVYLCASSLGTWGDTGELFFGEGSRLTVL.